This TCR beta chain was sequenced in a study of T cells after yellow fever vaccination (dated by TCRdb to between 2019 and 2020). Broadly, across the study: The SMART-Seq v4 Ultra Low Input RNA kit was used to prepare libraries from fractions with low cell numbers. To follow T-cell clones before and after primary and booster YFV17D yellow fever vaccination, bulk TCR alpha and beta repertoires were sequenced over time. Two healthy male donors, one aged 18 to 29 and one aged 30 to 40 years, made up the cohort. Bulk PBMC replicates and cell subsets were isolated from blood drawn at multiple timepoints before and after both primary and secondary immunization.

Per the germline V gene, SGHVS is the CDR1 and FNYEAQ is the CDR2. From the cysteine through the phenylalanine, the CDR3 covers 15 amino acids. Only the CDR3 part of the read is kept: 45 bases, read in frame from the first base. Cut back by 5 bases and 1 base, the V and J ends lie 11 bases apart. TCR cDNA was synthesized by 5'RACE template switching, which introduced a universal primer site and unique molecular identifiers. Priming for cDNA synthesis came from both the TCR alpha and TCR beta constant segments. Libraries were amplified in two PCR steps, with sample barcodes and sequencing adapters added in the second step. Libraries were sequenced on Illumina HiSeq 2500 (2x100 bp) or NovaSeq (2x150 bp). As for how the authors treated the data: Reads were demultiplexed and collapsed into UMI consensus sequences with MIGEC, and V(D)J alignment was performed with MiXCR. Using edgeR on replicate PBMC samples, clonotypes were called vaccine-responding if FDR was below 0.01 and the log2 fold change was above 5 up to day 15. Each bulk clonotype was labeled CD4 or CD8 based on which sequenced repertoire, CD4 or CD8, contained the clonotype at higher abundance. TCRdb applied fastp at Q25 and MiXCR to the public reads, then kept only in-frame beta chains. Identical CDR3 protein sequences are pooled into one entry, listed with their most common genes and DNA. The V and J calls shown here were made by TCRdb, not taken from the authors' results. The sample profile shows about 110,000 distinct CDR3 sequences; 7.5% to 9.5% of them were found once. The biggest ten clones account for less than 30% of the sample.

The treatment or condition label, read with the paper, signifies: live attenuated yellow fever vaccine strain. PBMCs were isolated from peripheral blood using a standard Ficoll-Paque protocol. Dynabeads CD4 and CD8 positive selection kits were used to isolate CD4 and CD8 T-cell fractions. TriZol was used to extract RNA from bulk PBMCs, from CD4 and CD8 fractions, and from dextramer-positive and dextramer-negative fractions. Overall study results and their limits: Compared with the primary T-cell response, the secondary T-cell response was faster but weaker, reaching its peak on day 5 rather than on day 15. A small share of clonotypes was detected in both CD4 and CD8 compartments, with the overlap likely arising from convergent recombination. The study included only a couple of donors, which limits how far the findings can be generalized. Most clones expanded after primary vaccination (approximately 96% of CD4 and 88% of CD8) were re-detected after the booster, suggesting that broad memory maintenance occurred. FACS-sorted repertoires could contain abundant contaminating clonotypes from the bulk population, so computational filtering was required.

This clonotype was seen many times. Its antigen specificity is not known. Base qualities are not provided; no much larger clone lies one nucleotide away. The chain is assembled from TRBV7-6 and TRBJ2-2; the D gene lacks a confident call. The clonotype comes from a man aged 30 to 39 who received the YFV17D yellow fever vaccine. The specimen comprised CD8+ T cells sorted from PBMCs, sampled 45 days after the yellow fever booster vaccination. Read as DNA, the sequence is TGTGCCAGCAGCCCGGCACACGGGAACACCGGGGAGCTGTTTTTT. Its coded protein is CASSPAHGNTGELFF.